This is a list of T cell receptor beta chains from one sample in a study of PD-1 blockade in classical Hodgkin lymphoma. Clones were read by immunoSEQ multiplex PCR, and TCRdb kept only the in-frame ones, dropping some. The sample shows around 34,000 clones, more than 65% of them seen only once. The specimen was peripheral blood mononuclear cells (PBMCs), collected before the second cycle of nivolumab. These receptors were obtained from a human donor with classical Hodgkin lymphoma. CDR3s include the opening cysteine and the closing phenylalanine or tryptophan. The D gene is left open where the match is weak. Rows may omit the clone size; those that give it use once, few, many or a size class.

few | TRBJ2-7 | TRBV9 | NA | TGTGCCAGCAGCGCCGGACCCACAGTGGACGAGCAGTACTTC | CASSAGPTVDEQYF
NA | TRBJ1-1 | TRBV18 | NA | TGTGCCAGCTCGTCTACACTGAACACTGAAGCTTTCTTT | CASSSTLNTEAFF
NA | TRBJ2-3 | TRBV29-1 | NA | TGCAGCGTTGAAGAGGGGTCGAATACGCAGTATTTT | CSVEEGSNTQYF
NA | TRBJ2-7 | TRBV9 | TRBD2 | TGTGCCAGCAGCCCGCGGCCGGGACTAGCTTCCTACGAGCAGTACTTC | CASSPRPGLASYEQYF
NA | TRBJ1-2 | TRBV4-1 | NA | TGCGCCAGCAGCCAAGTTCCACAGGCCTACTATGGCTACACCTTC | CASSQVPQAYYGYTF
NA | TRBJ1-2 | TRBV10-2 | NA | TGCGCCAGCAGTGAGTTGAGGGGGTACTATGGCTACACCTTC | CASSELRGYYGYTF
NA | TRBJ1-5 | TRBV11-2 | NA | TGTGCCAGCAGCTTAGATAGAACAGGCTATCAGCCCCAGCATTTT | CASSLDRTGYQPQHF
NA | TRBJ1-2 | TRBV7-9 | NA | TGTGCCAGCAGCTTTCTCGAGGGGTTTAACTATGGCTACACCTTC | CASSFLEGFNYGYTF
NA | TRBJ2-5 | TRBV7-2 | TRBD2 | TGTGCCAGCAGCTTAGGGACCCGGCGGGGGGGGGAGACCCAGTACTTC | CASSLGTRRGGETQYF
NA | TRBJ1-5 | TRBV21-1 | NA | TGTGCCAACACGTTGAAAGGCAATCAGCCCCAGCATTTT | CANTLKGNQPQHF
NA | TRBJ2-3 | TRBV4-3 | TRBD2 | TGCGCCAGCAGCCAATACGGGACTAGCTCAGATACGCAGTATTTT | CASSQYGTSSDTQYF
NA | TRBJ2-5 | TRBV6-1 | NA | TGTGCCAGCAAAAGGGGACGACAAGAGACCCAGTACTTC | CASKRGRQETQYF
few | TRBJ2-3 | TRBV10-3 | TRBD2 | TGTGCCATGAGCGGGGAGGGATATACGCAGTATTTT | CAMSGEGYTQYF
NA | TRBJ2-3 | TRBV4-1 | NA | TGCGCCAGCAGCCAAGACACCAGGGTCCCCACAGATACGCAGTATTTT | CASSQDTRVPTDTQYF
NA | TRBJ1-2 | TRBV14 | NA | TGTGCCAGCAGCCAAGACCTCGGGCCCTATGGCTACACCTTC | CASSQDLGPYGYTF
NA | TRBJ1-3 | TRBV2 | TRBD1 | TGTGCCAGCAACTTAGTGACAGGGCACTCTGGAAACACCATATATTTT | CASNLVTGHSGNTIYF
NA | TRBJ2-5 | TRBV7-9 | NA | TGTGCCAGCAGCAATCAGGGGTACCAAGAGACCCAGTACTTC | CASSNQGYQETQYF
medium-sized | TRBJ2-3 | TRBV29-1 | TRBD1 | TGCAGCGAACATCCTTGGGACAGCACCACAGATACGCAGTATTTT | CSEHPWDSTTDTQYF
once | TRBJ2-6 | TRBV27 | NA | TGTGCCAGCAGGCTCAAACCCCAGAGGGGGGCTGGGGCCAACGTCCTGACTTTC | CASRLKPQRGAGANVLTF
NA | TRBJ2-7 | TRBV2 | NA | TGTGCCAGCAGTAAGGTAGACGAGCAGTACTTC | CASSKVDEQYF
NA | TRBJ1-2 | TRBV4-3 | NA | TGCGCCAGCAGCCACAGGGACGGCTATGGCTACACCTTC | CASSHRDGYGYTF
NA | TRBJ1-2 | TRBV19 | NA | TGTGCCAGTAGTATTTTCGGTCGGGGCACAGGGAACTATGGCTACACCTTC | CASSIFGRGTGNYGYTF
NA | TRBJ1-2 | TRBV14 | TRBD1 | TGTGCCAGCAGCCAAGATGGGACAGCCCTGGGCTACACCTTC | CASSQDGTALGYTF
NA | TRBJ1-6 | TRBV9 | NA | TGTGCCAGCAGCGGGACAGATAATTCACCCCTCCACTTT | CASSGTDNSPLHF
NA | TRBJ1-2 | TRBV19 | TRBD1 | TGTGCCAGTAGTCGGGACAGGGAGAACTATGGCTACACCTTC | CASSRDRENYGYTF